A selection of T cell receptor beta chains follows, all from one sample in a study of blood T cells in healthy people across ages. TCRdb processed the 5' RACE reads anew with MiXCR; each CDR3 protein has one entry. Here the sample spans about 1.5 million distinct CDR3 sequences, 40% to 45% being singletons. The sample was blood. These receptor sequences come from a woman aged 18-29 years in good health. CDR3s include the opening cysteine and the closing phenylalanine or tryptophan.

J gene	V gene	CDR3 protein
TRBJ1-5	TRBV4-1	CASTLTEGNSVYSNQPQHF
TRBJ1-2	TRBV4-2	CASSLKTHNYGYTF
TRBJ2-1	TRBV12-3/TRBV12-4	CASSPLSSVDWFF
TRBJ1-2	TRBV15	CATSRDFDRDTDGYTF
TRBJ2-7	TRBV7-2	CASSSPPGSYEQYF
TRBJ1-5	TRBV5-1	CASSPGSPDNQPQHF
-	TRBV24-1	CATSGEGTNNEQYF
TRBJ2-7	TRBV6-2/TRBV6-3	CASSYPGNYEQYF
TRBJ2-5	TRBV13	CASSRMGVETQYF
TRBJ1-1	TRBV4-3	CASTPRVANTEAFF
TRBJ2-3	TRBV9	CASSADQISTDTQYF
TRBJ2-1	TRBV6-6	CASSMRGGAHYNEQFF
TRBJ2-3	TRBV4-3	CASSQDGTGGTTDTQYF
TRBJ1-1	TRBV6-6	CASIGGGVTEAFF
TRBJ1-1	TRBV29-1	CSGAWGTEAFF
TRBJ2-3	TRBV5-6	CASSLKTGGPDTQYF
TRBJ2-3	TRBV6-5	CASRPLNRGDTQYF
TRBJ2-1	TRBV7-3	CASSFTGGPTYNEQFF
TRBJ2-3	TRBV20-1	CSARDYERGLADTQYF
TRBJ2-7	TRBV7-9	CASSLGGRTGNLYEQYF
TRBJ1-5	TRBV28	CATQDGGKPQHF
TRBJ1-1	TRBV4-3	CASSQVELNTEAFF
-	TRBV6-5	CATLRTSGGSYNEQYF
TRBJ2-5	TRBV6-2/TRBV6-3	CASISGFIGRDETQYF